A single sample gave rise to the 29 T cell receptor beta chains below, sequenced in a study of blood T cell repertoires in COVID-19. TCRdb keeps only in-frame clones here, not all; method: immunoSEQ multiplex PCR. The data hold 30,000 to 45,000 clones, with roughly 80% observed a single time. Sequences were obtained from peripheral blood. The receptors shown here come from a human donor in a cohort sampled during active COVID-19.

The chain carries TRBV30 and TRBJ1-3; maybe TRBD1 (5 bases). Germline CDR1 GTSNPN, CDR2 SVGIG (reference sequence). V was cut by 2 bases and J by 1 base, with 12 bases left in between. The CDR3 sequence is 15 residues long. The CDR3, as DNA: TGTGCCTGGAGTCTTACCAGGGCTTCTGGAAACACCATATATTTT. This encodes CAWSLTRASGNTIYF.

The DNA for the CDR3 is TGTGCCAGCAGAACCGGGACAAACTCTTCCTACGAGCAGTACTTC. Translation: CASRTGTNSSYEQYF. The J gene is TRBJ2-7, the V gene TRBV6-4; D might be TRBD1 (6 bases). CDR1 and CDR2 from the germline V gene are MRHNA and SNTAGT. V lost 6 bases and J 1 base, leaving 16 bases between the germline ends. There are 15 residues in the CDR3.

A single count supports this clone. This rearrangement joins TRBV9 to TRBJ2-2; 8 positions match TRBD1. The V gene's germline CDR1 is SGDLS and CDR2 YYNGEE. The length of the CDR3 is 15 residues. J was trimmed by 5 bases and V by 7 bases; bases with no gene match: 10. Here the CDR3 DNA reads TGTGCCAGCGGATCAGACAGGGGCGGAACCGGGGAGCTGTTTTTT. It codes for CASGSDRGGTGELFF.

The rearrangement uses TRBV4-3 and TRBJ2-2; 9 bases fit TRBD1. CDR1 and CDR2 (germline): LGHNA, YSLEER. This CDR3 is 16 amino acids long. The V and J ends lost 3 bases and 7 bases, in that order; junction bases with no gene match: 9. CDR3 amino acids: CASSQVQQGAVGELFF. The CDR3 nucleotides read TGCGCCAGCAGCCAGGTTCAACAGGGGGCGGTCGGGGAGCTGTTTTTT.

The chain joins TRBV4-2 to TRBJ2-7; possible D gene TRBD1, 5 bases. This CDR3 is 19 amino acids long. V was shortened by 0 bases and J by 2 bases, with 23 bases between the two germline ends. Germline-derived CDR1 and CDR2 are LGHNA and YNFKEQ. In DNA form, the CDR3 reads TGTGCCAGCAGCCAAGATCGGAGCAGGGATAGGGGCCTTCCCTACGAGCAGTACTTC. It is translated as CASSQDRSRDRGLPYEQYF.

The V and J genes are TRBV4-2 and TRBJ1-5; D may be TRBD1 (5 bases). Germline V CDR1 and CDR2: LGHNA, YNFKEQ. V dropped 2 bases and J dropped 6 bases, with 11 bases sitting between them. The CDR3 extends over 14 amino acids. CDR3 DNA sequence: TGTGCCAGCAGCCAAATCTTGGGGGGTCAGCCCCAGCATTTT. Translation gives CASSQILGGQPQHF.

The rearrangement uses TRBV9 and TRBJ1-1; D is undetermined. The CDR3 consists of 15 residues. Germline loops: CDR1 SGDLS, CDR2 YYNGEE. Trimming took 1 base from V and 5 from J, leaving 15 bases between them. The CDR3 DNA reads as TGTGCCAGCAGCGTATCCGCAGGTAGTTCGACTGAAGCTTTCTTT. As protein: CASSVSAGSSTEAFF. The whole variable domain, filled in from reference TRBV9 and TRBJ1-1, reads DSGVTQTPKHLITATGQRVTLRCSPRSGDLSVYWYQQSLDQGLQFLIQYYNGEERAKGNILERFSAQQFPDLHSELNLSSLELGDSALYFCASSVSAGSSTEAFFGQGTRLTVV.

The chain is built from TRBV6-5 and TRBJ1-1; no clear D. Per the germline V gene, CDR1 is MNHEY and CDR2 is SVGAGI. The CDR3 spans 12 residues. Deletions cut 6 bases from V and 7 bases from J, with 12 bases between. The CDR3 coding sequence is TGTGCCAGCAGGCGTAAGGAGCATGAAGCTTTCTTT. As protein: CASRRKEHEAFF.

Here the CDR3 reads CASSISRGEPQHF. CDR3 bases: TGTGCCAGCAGTATTAGCAGGGGTGAGCCCCAGCATTTT. The chain carries TRBV27 and TRBJ1-5, with D possibly matching TRBD1 (6 bases). CDR3 length: 13 residues. Trimming cost V 5 bases and J 8 bases, with 13 bases left between them. CDR1 and CDR2 (germline): MNHEY, SMNVEV (reference sequence).

The chain is built from TRBV2 and TRBJ2-7; D remains ambiguous. The CDR3 totals 12 residues. V shed 4 bases and J shed 2 bases, with 6 bases lying between them. Per the germline V gene, CDR1 is SNHLY and CDR2 is FYNNEI. CDR3 loop: CASSGTAYEQYF. The DNA for the CDR3 is TGTGCCAGCAGTGGAACAGCCTACGAGCAGTACTTC.

V usage is TRBV10-3 and J usage is TRBJ2-7; TRBD2 agrees at 8 bases. CDR1 and CDR2 from the germline V gene are ENHRY and SYGVKD. The CDR3 loop spans 15 amino acids. The trim removed 0 bases at V and 6 bases at J, leaving 7 bases unmatched. In DNA, the CDR3 is TGTGCCATCAGTGAGTCCTTCCAGCGGGGGTCCGAGCAGTACTTC. Its translation is CAISESFQRGSEQYF.

V gene TRBV7-2 combines with J gene TRBJ1-5, with 8 nucleotides matching TRBD1. There are 15 residues in the CDR3. V shed 1 base, J shed 3 bases, and the junction held 2 bases outside the gene matches. From germline, CDR1 is SGHTA and CDR2 FQGNSA. The CDR3: CASSLDRGVNQPQHF. The CDR3 DNA follows: TGTGCCAGCAGCTTAGACAGGGGGGTCAATCAGCCCCAGCATTTT.

The chain links TRBV6-5 to TRBJ2-2; weak D call: TRBD2 (5 bases). Trimming cost V 8 bases and J 0 bases, with 13 bases left between them. In germline, CDR1 is MNHEY, CDR2 SVGAGI. The CDR3 has 15 residues. Here the CDR3 reads CASGWSGANTGELFF. DNA for the CDR3: TGTGCCAGCGGGTGGAGCGGAGCGAACACCGGGGAGCTGTTTTTT.

This clone was seen more than once but under ten times. This CDR3 reads CASSQGTSGGLTYEQYF. The CDR3 coding sequence is TGTGCCAGCAGCCAGGGGACTAGCGGGGGACTTACCTACGAGCAGTACTTC. The chain uses TRBV4-2 and TRBJ2-7, with TRBD2 matching 14 bases. Germline V lookup: CDR1 LGHNA, CDR2 YNFKEQ. V was pared by 3 bases and J by 2 bases, with 6 bases of the junction left unmatched. This CDR3 comprises 17 residues.

The gene calls are TRBV6-5 and TRBJ1-2, with 7 bases lining up with TRBD1. The ends lost 6 bases at V and 1 base at J; junction bases unmatched: 5. The CDR3 length is 14 residues. Germline CDR1 MNHEY, CDR2 SVGAGI. Here the CDR3 reads CASRRDSDNYGYTF. CDR3 coding DNA: TGTGCCAGCAGAAGGGACAGTGATAACTATGGCTACACCTTC.

The chain combines TRBV30 with TRBJ2-2; D possibly corresponds to TRBD1 (5 bases). Trimming took off 1 base at V and 4 bases at J, with 7 bases between the two ends. This CDR3 is 13 amino acids long. Germline V CDR1 and CDR2: GTSNPN, SVGIG (reference sequence). The CDR3, as DNA: TGTGCCTGGAGTGACGACAGCACCGGGGAGCTGTTTTTT. Its protein is CAWSDDSTGELFF.

The chain uses TRBV6-5 and TRBJ1-1; D unclear. Germline loops: CDR1 MNHEY, CDR2 SVGAGI. This CDR3 contains 13 residues. V was clipped by 8 bases and J by 2 bases, with 12 bases between them. The CDR3 sequence: CASRDTHNTEAFF. The CDR3 coding sequence is TGTGCCAGCCGAGACACTCATAACACTGAAGCTTTCTTT.

V is TRBV5-4 and J is TRBJ2-5; D possibly corresponds to TRBD1 (6 bases). CDR3 length: 15 amino acids. The germline CDR1 and CDR2 sequences are SGHNT and YYREEE (reference sequence). V was clipped by 2 bases and J by 5 bases, with 16 bases between them. CDR3: CASSFLGAVGETQYF. The DNA for the CDR3 is TGTGCCAGCAGCTTCCTGGGGGCCGTCGGGGAGACCCAGTACTTC.

This clone was seen more than once but under ten times. The V gene is TRBV25-1, the J gene TRBJ2-7, with 8 bases identical to TRBD2. The V segment lost 5 bases and the J segment 2 bases; nucleotides outside the gene matches: 2. This CDR3 is built from 13 residues. Germline values: CDR1 MGHDK, CDR2 SYGVNS. CDR3 bases: TGTGCCAGCAGTCGCGGGGGGACCTACGAGCAGTACTTC. This gives the protein CASSRGGTYEQYF.

A few counts support this clone. The gene calls are TRBV3-1 (or the pseudogene TRBV3-2) and TRBJ2-7; 8 positions agree with TRBD1. The germline V gene has CDR1 LGHDT and CDR2 YNNKEL (reference sequence). The CDR3 runs 16 residues. The ends lost 3 bases at V and 0 bases at J; junction bases unmatched: 7. The DNA of the CDR3 is TGTGCCAGCAGCCACGCAGGGGGCGGAGGCTCCTACGAGCAGTACTTC. It is translated as CASSHAGGGGSYEQYF.

This clone was observed a few times. The gene calls are TRBV6-5 and TRBJ2-7; D might be TRBD1 (6 bases). This CDR3 comprises 12 residues. Germline-derived CDR1 and CDR2 are MNHEY and SVGAGI. Between the trimmed V and J ends, which lost 8 bases and 3 bases, there was a span of 11 bases. The CDR3 here is CASGDTLYEQYF. The CDR3 DNA is TGTGCCAGCGGGGACACACTCTACGAGCAGTACTTC.

This clone was counted once. Here the CDR3 reads CASSLAGTGAGGYTF. In DNA, the CDR3 is TGTGCCAGCAGCTTAGCGGGGACAGGGGCTGGTGGCTACACCTTC. The chain recombines TRBV7-8 with TRBJ1-2; 10 nucleotides line up with TRBD1. The CDR3 runs to 15 residues. Germline loops: CDR1 SGHVS, CDR2 FQNEAQ. V lost 0 bases and J lost 7; bases outside the gene matches: 5. Together with reference TRBV7-8 and TRBJ1-2, the CDR3 gives the full variable domain: GAGVSQSPRYKVAKRGQDVALRCDPISGHVSLFWYQQALGQGPEFLTYFQNEAQLDKSGLPSDRFFAERPEGSVSTLKIQRTQQEDSAVYLCASSLAGTGAGGYTFGSGTRLTVV.

The chain carries TRBV6-5 and TRBJ1-2; D remains unclear. Trimming took off 0 bases at V and 8 bases at J, with 13 bases between the two ends. Germline V CDR1 and CDR2: MNHEY, SVGAGI. This CDR3 has 14 amino acids. CDR3 nucleotide sequence: TGTGCCAGCAGTTACTCCCCCCACTCGGGGGGCTACACCTTC. Encoded protein: CASSYSPHSGGYTF.

The gene calls are TRBV10-3 and TRBJ2-7; the match to TRBD2 covers 10 bases. CDR3 length equals 17 residues. CDR1 is ENHRY and CDR2 is SYGVKD in the germline V gene. Unmatched junction bases numbered 5, after V lost 0 bases and J lost 0 bases. DNA of the CDR3: TGTGCCATCAGTGAGTCGCTAGCGGGGGATAGCTCCTACGAGCAGTACTTC. Its protein is CAISESLAGDSSYEQYF.

This chain links TRBV12-3 or TRBV12-4 with TRBJ2-7; the D gene is possibly TRBD1 (5 bases). Trimming removed 3 bases from V and 4 bases from J, with 10 bases in between. The CDR3 consists of 13 residues. The CDR3 here is CASSLGRRYEQYF. As DNA, the CDR3 is TGTGCCAGCAGTTTGGGGCGCCGGTACGAGCAGTACTTC.

In regard to this clone: A read error may account for a junction end that differs from germline. J is TRBJ1-2 and V is TRBV28; unclear D gene. This CDR3 comprises 11 residues. Germline lookup yields CDR1 MDHEN and CDR2 SYDVKM. The CDR3 DNA reads as TGTGCCAGCGTCCAGAGTGCAGGCTACATCTTC. Translating it yields CASVQSAGYIF.

CDR3 in DNA: TGTGCCAGCAGTGATCAGGGAATTTTGATCAATCAGCCCCAGCATTTT. This gives the protein CASSDQGILINQPQHF. V is TRBV2 and J is TRBJ1-5; D might be TRBD1 (5 bases). Trimming removed 3 bases from V and 3 bases from J, with 15 bases in between. Germline CDR1 SNHLY, CDR2 FYNNEI. The CDR3 spans 16 residues.

The chain has TRBV9 and TRBJ1-1; a possible D gene is TRBD1 (5 bases). Germline CDR1 SGDLS, CDR2 YYNGEE. The CDR3 totals 15 residues. V lost 2 bases to trimming and J lost 0 bases, with 11 bases between them. The DNA of the CDR3 is TGTGCCAGCAGCGTTGGACACGACATGAACACTGAAGCTTTCTTT. This translates into CASSVGHDMNTEAFF.

This sequence joins TRBV6-5 and TRBJ2-7; the match to TRBD2 covers 10 bases. This CDR3 contains 12 residues. V was pared by 10 bases and J by 4 bases, with 4 bases of the junction left unmatched. Germline V gene data show CDR1 as MNHEY and CDR2 as SVGAGI. The CDR3: CATGLADYEQYF. Written as DNA, the CDR3 is TGTGCCACCGGACTAGCGGATTACGAGCAGTACTTC.